This entry lists 8 T cell receptor beta chains sequenced from one sample in a study of blood T cell repertoires in COVID-19. Generated by immunoSEQ multiplex PCR, the TCRdb table keeps only in-frame clones and is missing some. The sample holds roughly 380,000 clones, approximately 90% seen once. Sequenced: peripheral blood. The receptors here all came from a woman aged 60-70 years with COVID-19, enrolled during active disease.

The J gene is TRBJ1-6, the V gene TRBV19; TRBD1 is a possible D gene (6 bases). Trimming removed 10 bases from V and 2 bases from J, with 21 bases in between. The CDR3 has 17 amino acids. Per germline, CDR1 LNHDA and CDR2 SQIVND (reference sequence). CDR3 sequence: CATKAGGASAYNSPLHF. CDR3 bases: TGTGCCACCAAAGCGGGGGGCGCGTCAGCCTATAATTCACCCCTCCACTTT.

J is TRBJ1-2 and V is TRBV28; 7 bases are shared with TRBD1. Germline V gives CDR1 MDHEN, CDR2 SYDVKM. The CDR3 loop spans 13 amino acids. The J segment lost 2 bases and the V segment lost 6 bases, leaving 3 bases of the junction unmatched. The CDR3 sequence is CASRKGGNYGYTF. The CDR3 bases are TGTGCCAGCAGGAAAGGGGGCAACTATGGCTACACCTTC.

The V gene is TRBV19, the J gene TRBJ1-2; no clear D. Trimming shortened V by 5 bases and J by 3 bases, and 7 bases separated the two germline ends. The CDR3 has 12 residues. In germline, CDR1 is LNHDA, CDR2 SQIVND (reference sequence). The CDR3 DNA sequence: TGTGCCAGTAGTCCACTAGACTATGGCTACACCTTC. Translation gives CASSPLDYGYTF.

V and J are TRBV29-1 and TRBJ1-3; D might be TRBD1 (5 bases). Germline V gene data show CDR1 as SQVTM and CDR2 as ANQGSEA. The CDR3 length is 15 residues. V lost 5 bases, J lost 4 bases, and 18 bases lay in between. CDR3 DNA: TGCAGCGTTACTCGAACGGGGGGGAGAGGAAACACCATATATTTT. Amino acid sequence: CSVTRTGGRGNTIYF.

The chain employs TRBV12-3 or TRBV12-4 and TRBJ1-5; D unclear. V lost 8 bases and J 3 bases, leaving 11 bases between the germline ends. There are 13 residues in the CDR3. The CDR3 protein is CASGRGVNQPQHF. In DNA, the CDR3 is TGTGCCAGCGGGCGGGGAGTCAATCAGCCCCAGCATTTT.

V gene TRBV28 combines with J gene TRBJ1-5, with TRBD1 matching 7 bases. V dropped 4 bases and J dropped 4; count of bases not matched to a gene: 7. The CDR3 has 15 residues. The germline V gene encodes CDR1 MDHEN and CDR2 SYDVKM. CDR3 DNA sequence: TGTGCCAGCAGTTACAGGGGAGGTTCAAATCAGCCCCAGCATTTT. Translated, it gives CASSYRGGSNQPQHF.

This chain connects TRBV30 to TRBJ1-2; 7 nucleotides line up with TRBD1. Germline lookup yields CDR1 GTSNPN and CDR2 SVGIG (reference sequence). The trim removed 2 bases at V and 7 bases at J, leaving 1 base unmatched. The CDR3 has 11 amino acids. CDR3 DNA: TGTGCCTGGAGTTACAGGGGTGGCTACACCTTC. Protein product: CAWSYRGGYTF.

The chain uses TRBV12-5 and TRBJ2-1, with 8 positions matching TRBD1. The CDR3 loop spans 16 amino acids. Unmatched junction bases numbered 8, after V lost 6 bases and J lost 1 base. Germline-derived CDR1 and CDR2 are LGHNT and FRNRAP. CDR3 coding DNA: TGTGCTAGTGGCCGAGGACAGGGAAATTCCTACAATGAGCAGTTCTTC. It is translated as CASGRGQGNSYNEQFF. The full variable domain, its missing parts supplied by reference TRBV12-5 and TRBJ2-1, is DARVTQTPRHKVTEMGQEVTMRCQPILGHNTVFWYRQTMMQGLELLAYFRNRAPLDDSGMPKDRFSAEMPDATLATLKIQPSEPRDSAVYFCASGRGQGNSYNEQFFGPGTRLTVL.